The rows below give T cell receptor beta chains drawn from one sample of a study of human T cells and chemical hapten exposure. One entry per CDR3 protein, called by TCRdb with MiXCR from the RACE reads. The sample lists about 30,000 distinct CDR3 sequences; about 5.6% were seen once. Source: whole blood, taken in connection with sensitization to the hapten diphenylcyclopropenone (DPC). The receptors stem from a man in his thirties or forties with alopecia areata. Some clones in this sample may be carry-over from other donors' samples. The CDR3 runs from the conserved cysteine through the conserved F or W. D genes are given only for firm matches. Rows give clone size only sometimes, using once, few, many, or a class for an expanded clone.

CDR3aa: CSAAGRGIATDTQYF
CDR3nt: TGCAGTGCTGCCGGGCGGGGAATAGCGACAGATACGCAGTATTTT
d_gene: .
v_gene: TRBV20-1
j_gene: TRBJ2-3
abundance: many

CDR3aa: CSAQGSGAQYF
CDR3nt: TGCAGTGCACAGGGTTCCGGGGCCCAGTACTTC
d_gene: .
v_gene: TRBV20-1
j_gene: TRBJ2-5
abundance: many

CDR3aa: CASSPPVGGSTDTQYF
CDR3nt: TGTGCCAGCTCACCACCTGTTGGCGGGAGCACAGATACGCAGTATTTT
d_gene: .
v_gene: TRBV18
j_gene: TRBJ2-3
abundance: many

CDR3aa: CASSLAYFSDRYNEQFF
CDR3nt: TGTGCCAGCAGCTTAGCCTACTTTAGCGACCGCTACAATGAGCAGTTCTTC
d_gene: .
v_gene: TRBV11-2
j_gene: TRBJ2-1
abundance: many

CDR3aa: CASSPTSGSTDTQYF
CDR3nt: TGTGCCAGCAGCCCTACTAGCGGTAGCACAGATACGCAGTATTTT
d_gene: TRBD2
v_gene: TRBV3-1
j_gene: TRBJ2-3
abundance: many

CDR3aa: CSAEGIKNEQYF
CDR3nt: TGCAGCGCCGAAGGGATCAAGAACGAGCAGTACTTC
d_gene: .
v_gene: TRBV29-1
j_gene: TRBJ2-7
abundance: many

CDR3aa: CSVDRDTKNYGYTF
CDR3nt: TGCAGCGTTGACCGGGACACCAAAAACTATGGCTACACCTTC
d_gene: .
v_gene: TRBV29-1
j_gene: TRBJ1-2
abundance: many

CDR3aa: CSAGTSGDYEQYF
CDR3nt: TGCAGTGCAGGGACTAGCGGGGACTACGAGCAGTACTTC
d_gene: TRBD2
v_gene: TRBV20-1
j_gene: TRBJ2-7
abundance: .

CDR3aa: CASGRAPQYF
CDR3nt: TGTGCCAGCGGCCGGGCTCCGCAGTATTTT
d_gene: .
v_gene: TRBV28
j_gene: TRBJ2-3
abundance: many

CDR3aa: CASSLRNLNTEAFF
CDR3nt: TGTGCCAGCAGCTTAAGAAACCTGAACACTGAAGCTTTCTTT
d_gene: .
v_gene: TRBV7-2
j_gene: TRBJ1-1
abundance: many

CDR3aa: CASREQGKYTEAFF
CDR3nt: TGTGCCAGCAGAGAACAGGGGAAATACACTGAAGCTTTCTTT
d_gene: TRBD1
v_gene: TRBV25-1
j_gene: TRBJ1-1
abundance: many

CDR3aa: CSASVAGGWKVAKNIQYF
CDR3nt: TGCAGTGCTAGTGTAGCGGGAGGGTGGAAGGTAGCCAAAAACATTCAGTACTTC
d_gene: TRBD2
v_gene: TRBV20-1
j_gene: TRBJ2-4
abundance: many

CDR3aa: CASSAPPTGTQFEAFF
CDR3nt: TGTGCCAGCAGCGCGCCCCCGACAGGGACGCAGTTTGAAGCTTTCTTT
d_gene: TRBD1
v_gene: TRBV11-2
j_gene: TRBJ1-1
abundance: many

CDR3aa: CSATSGGATDTQYF
CDR3nt: TGCAGTGCTACCAGCGGGGGGGCCACCGATACGCAGTATTTT
d_gene: TRBD2
v_gene: TRBV20-1
j_gene: TRBJ2-3
abundance: .

CDR3aa: CATSGDLSGGVDYGYTF
CDR3nt: TGTGCCACCAGCGGAGACCTGTCAGGGGGCGTCGACTATGGCTACACCTTC
d_gene: TRBD1
v_gene: TRBV15
j_gene: TRBJ1-2
abundance: many

CDR3aa: CASSRTGIAFF
CDR3nt: TGTGCCAGCAGCCGTACAGGGATAGCTTTCTTT
d_gene: .
v_gene: TRBV7-2
j_gene: TRBJ1-1
abundance: many

CDR3aa: CASSPGQAGGEQYF
CDR3nt: TGCGCCAGCAGCCCAGGACAGGCAGGGGGCGAGCAGTACTTC
d_gene: TRBD1
v_gene: TRBV5-1
j_gene: TRBJ2-7
abundance: many

CDR3aa: CASSTPYEQYF
CDR3nt: TGTGCCAGCAGTACCCCCTACGAGCAGTACTTC
d_gene: .
v_gene: TRBV2
j_gene: TRBJ2-7
abundance: many

CDR3aa: CASSSPYSSGRVVATDTQYF
CDR3nt: TGCGCCAGCAGCTCCCCTTATTCTAGCGGGAGGGTCGTGGCCACAGATACGCAGTATTTT
d_gene: TRBD2
v_gene: TRBV5-1
j_gene: TRBJ2-3
abundance: many

CDR3aa: CASSLETAGSTDTQYF
CDR3nt: TGCGCCAGCAGCTTGGAAACGGCGGGTTCCACAGATACGCAGTATTTT
d_gene: .
v_gene: TRBV5-1
j_gene: TRBJ2-3
abundance: many

CDR3aa: CASSGLSGGAQPQHF
CDR3nt: TGTGCCAGTAGTGGCCTTTCGGGGGGCGCTCAGCCCCAGCATTTT
d_gene: .
v_gene: TRBV19
j_gene: TRBJ1-5
abundance: many

CDR3aa: CASTAGGELFF
CDR3nt: TGTGCCAGCACCGCGGGGGGGGAGCTGTTTTTT
d_gene: .
v_gene: TRBV11-2
j_gene: TRBJ2-2
abundance: .

CDR3aa: CASSVDAGESQETQYF
CDR3nt: TGTGCCAGCAGCGTAGATGCGGGAGAGAGCCAAGAGACCCAGTACTTC
d_gene: TRBD2
v_gene: TRBV9
j_gene: TRBJ2-5
abundance: few

CDR3aa: CASSISSITGELFF
CDR3nt: TGTGCCAGTAGTATTAGCAGCATCACCGGGGAGCTGTTTTTT
d_gene: .
v_gene: TRBV19
j_gene: TRBJ2-2
abundance: many

CDR3aa: CASSYRAGDTQYF
CDR3nt: TGTGCCAGCAGTTACCGGGCGGGAGATACGCAGTATTTT
d_gene: .
v_gene: TRBV6-5
j_gene: TRBJ2-3
abundance: .

CDR3aa: CATETGQGDSPLHF
CDR3nt: TGTGCCACCGAGACGGGACAGGGTGATTCACCCCTCCACTTT
d_gene: TRBD1
v_gene: TRBV6-2/TRBV6-3
j_gene: TRBJ1-6
abundance: many

CDR3aa: CAISKGEAEAFF
CDR3nt: TGTGCCATCAGTAAGGGCGAAGCTGAAGCTTTCTTT
d_gene: .
v_gene: TRBV10-3
j_gene: TRBJ1-1
abundance: many

CDR3aa: CSAGDRDRQLKQFF
CDR3nt: TGCAGTGCTGGCGACCGGGACAGGCAGCTAAAGCAGTTCTTC
d_gene: TRBD1
v_gene: TRBV20-1
j_gene: TRBJ2-1
abundance: many

CDR3aa: CASSSGDRGLHNEQFF
CDR3nt: TGTGCCAGCAGCTCAGGGGACAGGGGTCTCCACAATGAGCAGTTCTTC
d_gene: TRBD1
v_gene: TRBV7-2
j_gene: TRBJ2-1
abundance: many

CDR3aa: CSAGWGPSNTGELFF
CDR3nt: TGCAGTGCTGGATGGGGGCCGTCGAACACCGGGGAGCTGTTTTTT
d_gene: .
v_gene: TRBV20-1
j_gene: TRBJ2-2
abundance: many

CDR3aa: CASSIGTSYNEQFF
CDR3nt: TGTGCCAGTAGTATCGGCACCTCCTACAATGAGCAGTTCTTC
d_gene: .
v_gene: TRBV19
j_gene: TRBJ2-1
abundance: many

CDR3aa: CASSPRGEVEGTDTQYF
CDR3nt: TGTGCCAGCAGCCCCCGAGGAGAAGTAGAGGGCACAGATACGCAGTATTTT
d_gene: .
v_gene: TRBV4-2
j_gene: TRBJ2-3
abundance: many

CDR3aa: CASSLESGTGIYNEQFF
CDR3nt: TGTGCCAGCAGTCTCGAATCCGGGACAGGGATCTACAATGAGCAGTTCTTC
d_gene: TRBD1
v_gene: TRBV27
j_gene: TRBJ2-1
abundance: many

CDR3aa: CASSVPGTGFPDTQYF
CDR3nt: TGTGCCAGCAGCGTACCCGGGACAGGGTTTCCAGATACGCAGTATTTT
d_gene: TRBD1
v_gene: TRBV7-9
j_gene: TRBJ2-3
abundance: many

CDR3aa: CASTAPRDRGKLFF
CDR3nt: TGTGCCAGCACTGCCCCCCGGGACAGGGGGAAACTGTTTTTT
d_gene: TRBD1
v_gene: TRBV12-3/TRBV12-4
j_gene: TRBJ1-4
abundance: many

CDR3aa: CASCQGARQYF
CDR3nt: TGTGCCAGCTGCCAGGGGGCCCGCCAGTATTTT
d_gene: TRBD1
v_gene: TRBV12-3/TRBV12-4
j_gene: TRBJ2-3
abundance: many

CDR3aa: CASSSGGDYGYTF
CDR3nt: TGTGCCAGCTCAAGTGGGGGCGACTATGGCTACACCTTC
d_gene: .
v_gene: TRBV18
j_gene: TRBJ1-2
abundance: many

CDR3aa: CASSFATRTYEQYF
CDR3nt: TGTGCCAGCAGCTTTGCGACACGTACCTACGAGCAGTACTTC
d_gene: .
v_gene: TRBV7-2
j_gene: TRBJ2-7
abundance: many

CDR3aa: CSALGGRPYEQYF
CDR3nt: TGCAGTGCCCTCGGGGGGAGACCCTACGAGCAGTACTTC
d_gene: TRBD2
v_gene: TRBV20-1
j_gene: TRBJ2-7
abundance: many

CDR3aa: CASNSGDGADTQYF
CDR3nt: TGTGCCAGCAACTCAGGGGACGGGGCAGATACGCAGTATTTT
d_gene: .
v_gene: TRBV7-6
j_gene: TRBJ2-3
abundance: many

CDR3aa: CASSDRDGQPQHF
CDR3nt: TGTGCCTCCTCGGACAGGGACGGCCAGCCCCAGCATTTT
d_gene: TRBD1
v_gene: TRBV30
j_gene: TRBJ1-5
abundance: few

CDR3aa: CASSQDLGSYEQYF
CDR3nt: TGTGCCAGCAGCCAAGATTTAGGGTCCTACGAGCAGTACTTC
d_gene: .
v_gene: TRBV4-2
j_gene: TRBJ2-7
abundance: once

CDR3aa: CASSQEDNTEAFF
CDR3nt: TGCGCCAGCAGCCAAGAAGACAACACTGAAGCTTTCTTT
d_gene: .
v_gene: TRBV4-3
j_gene: TRBJ1-1
abundance: many

CDR3aa: CSASAPIGGVGGELFF
CDR3nt: TGCAGTGCTAGCGCTCCCATCGGGGGAGTTGGCGGGGAGCTGTTTTTT
d_gene: .
v_gene: TRBV20-1
j_gene: TRBJ2-2
abundance: many

CDR3aa: CASSPGTVINEKLFF
CDR3nt: TGTGCCAGTAGCCCCGGGACAGTAATTAATGAAAAACTGTTTTTT
d_gene: TRBD1
v_gene: TRBV19
j_gene: TRBJ1-4
abundance: many

CDR3aa: CASSSGTNQYLSYNEQFF
CDR3nt: TGTGCCAGCAGTTCCGGGACAAACCAATACCTCTCTTACAATGAGCAGTTCTTC
d_gene: .
v_gene: TRBV2
j_gene: TRBJ2-1
abundance: many

CDR3aa: CASSLSLAGVTDTQYF
CDR3nt: TGCGCCAGCAGCCTTTCACTAGCGGGGGTGACAGATACGCAGTATTTT
d_gene: TRBD2
v_gene: TRBV4-3
j_gene: TRBJ2-3
abundance: many

CDR3aa: CASSLARGPLRSNQPQHF
CDR3nt: TGTGCCAGCAGCTTAGCGCGAGGACCTCTTAGGAGCAATCAGCCCCAGCATTTT
d_gene: .
v_gene: TRBV7-6
j_gene: TRBJ1-5
abundance: many

CDR3aa: CSASRQGEDIQYF
CDR3nt: TGCAGTGCTTCGAGACAGGGGGAGGACATTCAGTACTTC
d_gene: TRBD1
v_gene: TRBV20-1
j_gene: TRBJ2-4
abundance: many

CDR3aa: CASSFFGQDNSGNTIYF
CDR3nt: .
d_gene: .
v_gene: TRBV6-2/TRBV6-3
j_gene: TRBJ1-3
abundance: many

CDR3aa: CSASTGLAGGGNEQFF
CDR3nt: TGCAGTGCGAGTACGGGACTAGCGGGAGGAGGCAATGAGCAGTTCTTC
d_gene: TRBD2
v_gene: TRBV20-1
j_gene: TRBJ2-1
abundance: many

CDR3aa: CASSQGKMGETQYF
CDR3nt: TGTGCCAGCAGCCAAGGGAAAATGGGAGAGACCCAGTACTTC
d_gene: .
v_gene: TRBV4-2
j_gene: TRBJ2-5
abundance: many

CDR3aa: CASSYSEELFF
CDR3nt: TGTGCCAGCAGTTATTCCGAGGAGCTGTTTTTT
d_gene: .
v_gene: TRBV6-2/TRBV6-3
j_gene: TRBJ2-2
abundance: many

CDR3aa: CAIRKTGPNTGELFF
CDR3nt: TGTGCCATCAGGAAGACAGGACCGAACACCGGGGAGCTGTTTTTT
d_gene: .
v_gene: TRBV10-3
j_gene: TRBJ2-2
abundance: .

CDR3aa: CASRPTGKEQFF
CDR3nt: TGTGCCAGCAGGCCTACAGGGAAAGAGCAGTTCTTC
d_gene: .
v_gene: TRBV6-2/TRBV6-3
j_gene: TRBJ2-1
abundance: .